This T cell receptor (beta chain) emerged from a study of vaccination and CD4 T cells after COVID-19 (dated 2022 in TCRdb). Study-level background: Convalescent patients had a positive SARS-CoV-2 result on nasal swab PCR, and of these patients, nine had mild disease and one had severe disease. Six males and four females were included in the convalescent cohort, with two Hispanic individuals, seven Caucasians, two Asians and one multiracial person represented. Participants received two doses of either the Pfizer-BioNTech BNT162b2 vaccine (n=8) or the Moderna mRNA-1273 vaccine (n=2). Post-COVID blood samples were collected from convalescent patients a median of around 100 days after diagnosis, with a range of roughly 30 to 170 days. The time from the second vaccine dose to post-vaccine blood sampling had a median of roughly 72 days and ranged from roughly 12 to 241 days. A few convalescent patients were sampled both early after vaccination (day 14) and late after vaccination (days 161 to 241). The spike-specific CD4+ TCR repertoire was compared before and after mRNA vaccination in over nine COVID-19 convalescent patients and several infection-naive healthy vaccine recipients.

This clonotype was observed a single time. What antigen it recognizes has not been identified. Base qualities are missing; no much larger clone stands one base away. A single read counts as weak evidence. Libraries were built with PCR. TCRdb names Illumina iSeq 100 as the instrument used. The published analysis was carried out like this. Non-productive sequences were removed, and CDR3s that did not start with C, did not end with F or W, or were shorter than 7 amino acids were discarded. Levenshtein distances (stringdist) and unrooted phylogenetic trees (ape) in R version 3.6.1 were used to assess CDR3 homology. TCRdb itself trimmed the public reads at Q25 with fastp, ran MiXCR and retained productive beta chains. Identical CDR3 proteins give one entry, which carries the most common genes and DNA. TCRdb's processing, not the authors' own work, is the source of the V and J calls. This sample comprises under 30,000 distinct CDR3 sequences, approximately 49% of them detected only once. In total, the top ten clones hold about 5.8% of the sample.

Taken with the paper, the label for time point translates to: late sampling 161 to 241 days after vaccination in three convalescent patients. Positive SARS-CoV-2 PCR tests in the convalescent patients dated from March to December 2020, before Alpha, Beta and Delta variants emerged in the United States. Ficoll-Paque Plus gradient centrifugation was used to isolate PBMCs from whole blood, and the isolated PBMCs were then either used fresh or cryopreserved at -140C. Germline trimming: 1 base from V, 0 bases from J; junction bases outside gene matches: 1. Including the terminal cysteine and phenylalanine, the CDR3 comprises 14 residues. The sequence is cut down to CDR3 DNA, 42 bases in frame from base 1. The germline V gene (reference sequence) provides CDR1 DFQATT and CDR2 SNEGSKA. Overall results and qualifications from the work: Among the post-vaccine SARS-CoV-2-reactive clones in convalescent patients, a median approximately 86% showed up only after vaccination, which suggests vaccine-specific priming. Relatively few convalescent patients were included in the study, and early timepoints after natural infection were not analyzed. Of the vaccine-specific clones in convalescent patients, 304 of 307, or nearly all, reacted only to SARS-CoV-2 spike and did not cross-react with common cold coronaviruses. The median number of SARS-CoV-2-reactive clonotypes rose from about 19 after infection to 38 after vaccination, but the change was not significant.

The rearranged chain carries TRBV20-1 and TRBJ2-7, and TRBD1 matches 9 of the central bases. This clonotype was sampled from a human donor who had recovered from COVID-19. Specimen: CD4+ T cells from blood, collected about 7 months after SARS-CoV-2 vaccination. The CDR3 region reads CSARGTGDSYEQYF. The nucleotide sequence reads TGCAGTGCTAGAGGGACAGGGGACTCCTACGAGCAGTACTTC.